The source of this TCR beta chain is a study of control samples from healthy donors and cancer patients. Germline V gives CDR1 SGHTA, CDR2 FQGTGA. The CDR3 is 21 amino acids. V was clipped by 2 bases and J by 0 bases; unmatched bases: 10. Here immunoSEQ multiplex PCR was the method, and the copy in TCRdb shows in-frame clones only, minus some. Seen here are some 70,000 clones, approximately 84% observed once, and the top ten hold about 3.1%. The specimen was PBMCs. The chain couples TRBV7-3 to TRBJ2-6, with 13 bases lining up with TRBD2. The receptor was derived from a woman aged 45 to 65 with lung cancer. The CDR3 loop reads CASSLFGLAGAYRSGANVLTF. Written as DNA, the CDR3 is TGTGCCAGCAGCTTATTCGGACTAGCGGGGGCCTACCGCTCTGGGGCCAACGTCCTGACTTTC.